Listed below are T cell receptor beta chains from one sample, sequenced in a study of T cells in Graves' hyperthyroidism and ophthalmopathy. Each CDR3 protein is one row after TCRdb ran MiXCR on the multiplex PCR reads. In the table there are over 450,000 distinct CDR3 sequences, about 15% of which are singletons. The specimen sequenced was blood. The receptors derive from a woman aged 18-29 years with Graves' ophthalmopathy. The CDR3 runs from the conserved cysteine through the conserved F or W. Fields, in order: V gene, D gene, clone size, J gene, CDR3 DNA, CDR3 protein. D genes are given only for firm matches. Clone size is stated in some rows and not others, as once, few, many or a class when expanded.

>TRBV7-3|NA|many|TRBJ2-5
TGTGCCAGCAGCTCCCTCGGGGACGCTCAAGAGACCCAGTACTTC
CASSSLGDAQETQYF
>TRBV30|NA|many|TRBJ2-1
TGTGCCTGGAGTCCAAGTGTATTCGATGAGCAGTTCTTC
CAWSPSVFDEQFF
>TRBV28|NA|many|TRBJ2-3
TGTGCCAGCAGAAAAGCGGGTAGTGGTACGCAGTATTTT
CASRKAGSGTQYF
>TRBV7-3|TRBD2|NA|TRBJ2-3
TGTGCCAGCAGCCCCCTCGGGGGTGGACTAGCGGGAGAAAATACGCAGTATTTT
CASSPLGGGLAGENTQYF
>TRBV19|TRBD1|few|TRBJ2-2
TGTGCCAGTAGTCCACAGGGGGCAAACACCGGGGAGCTGTTTTTT
CASSPQGANTGELFF
>TRBV20-1|TRBD2|many|TRBJ2-7
TGCAGTGCGGCATGGGGACTAGCGAGCTCCTACGAGCAGTACTTC
CSAAWGLASSYEQYF
>TRBV5-1|TRBD1|NA|TRBJ1-1
TGCGCCAGCAGCTCTACGACAGGGAAGTCAGGTGCTTTCTTT
CASSSTTGKSGAFF
>TRBV5-8|TRBD2|many|TRBJ2-7
TGTGCCAGCCCTGATCCGGGACTAGCGGGAGGCGAGCAGTACTTC
CASPDPGLAGGEQYF
>TRBV5-6|NA|NA|TRBJ1-2
TGTGCCAGCAGCTTTTCCCCCACGGGGGGGAACTATGGCTACACCTTC
CASSFSPTGGNYGYTF
>TRBV5-5|NA|NA|TRBJ1-1
TGTGCCAGCACCTTGGGGGGGGTTCTTGAAGCTTTCTTT
CASTLGGVLEAFF
>TRBV12-3/TRBV12-4|NA|many|TRBJ2-1
TGTGCCAGCAGTTTAACGGGGTCACACAATGAGCAGTTCTTC
CASSLTGSHNEQFF
>TRBV6-1|NA|many|TRBJ2-3
TGTGCCAGCAGTGTGGACGGACTCAGCACAGATACGCAGTATTTT
CASSVDGLSTDTQYF
>TRBV6-9|TRBD1|NA|TRBJ2-7
TGTGCCAGCAGTTCGACAGGGGGGAACTCCTACGAGCAGTACTTC
CASSSTGGNSYEQYF
>TRBV7-2|NA|many|TRBJ2-1
TGTGCCAGCAGCTTAGCGGGAGGAGAGCAGTTCTTC
CASSLAGGEQFF